This TCR beta chain was identified during a study of beta chain features in type 1 diabetes. Study results and caveats: Equally in patients and controls, PCR might preferentially amplify shorter templates.

Sequenced material consisted of expressed TCRB transcripts (all of the isolated RNA was reverse transcribed). Deep immunoSEQ sequencing covered naive, central memory and regulatory T cell samples. The repertoire was sequenced with immunoSEQ multiplex PCR; TCRdb's copy has only in-frame clones and lacks some. This repertoire shows 350,000 to 450,000 clones, 14% found once; its top ten account for under 0.04%. Germline V gives CDR1 MNHEY, CDR2 SVGAGI. Trimming cost V 2 bases and J 5 bases; bases outside gene matches: 1. This CDR3 is 13 amino acids long. Turning to this clone: Its target is unknown.

The receptor comes from a man aged 30 to 45 in good health. This chain connects TRBV6-5 to TRBJ2-3; 7 bases line up with TRBD2. The specimen was naive CD4+ T cells from blood. The CDR3 coding sequence is TGTGCCAGCAGTTACCAGCGGGGAGATACGCAGTATTTT. Its protein is CASSYQRGDTQYF.